A single sample is the source of the 23 T cell receptor beta chains below, sequenced in a study of T-cell reconstitution after alpha-beta-depleted transplantation in children. Unique molecular identifiers were used in preparing the TCRbeta library. A single record per CDR3 protein comes from TCRdb applying MiXCR to the PCR reads. The sample lists approximately 390,000 distinct CDR3 sequences; around 9.9% were seen once. The sequenced sample was PBMCs from the stem cell graft donor, obtained from the stem cell graft. Receptor source: a human donor who donated a stem cell graft to a child with acute myeloid leukemia.

The chain uses TRBV24-1 and TRBJ1-1; D ambiguous. The CDR3 covers 15 residues. The germline CDR1 and CDR2 sequences are KGHDR and SFDVKD. V was trimmed by 1 base and J by 1 base, leaving 9 bases between them. The DNA for the CDR3 is TGTGCCACCAGTGATTTACCCGGATCGAACACTGAAGCTTTCTTT. Protein sequence: CATSDLPGSNTEAFF.

The V gene is TRBV20-1, the J gene TRBJ1-4; 7 bases are shared with TRBD1. This CDR3 is 15 amino acids long. V lost 6 bases to trimming and J lost 8 bases; unmatched junction nucleotides: 15. Per germline, CDR1 DFQATT and CDR2 SNEGSKA (reference sequence). The DNA of the CDR3 is TGCAGTGCCGGGGGGGGAGGGGGCGTCTGGGAAAAACTGTTTTTT. This encodes CSAGGGGGVWEKLFF.

This clonotype occurred a few times. This chain joins TRBV18 and TRBJ1-5; 10 bases align to TRBD1. The junction had 8 bases not matched to a gene; V was cut back by 2 bases and J by 7 bases. The CDR3 is 16 amino acids. The germline gives CDR1 KGHSH, CDR2 LQKENI. The chain's CDR3 is CASSPSTGQGLQPQHF. The CDR3 nucleotides read TGTGCCAGCTCACCAAGCACGGGACAGGGGTTGCAGCCCCAGCATTTT.

The chain recombines TRBV4-1 with TRBJ1-2; D is perhaps TRBD1 (6 bases). This CDR3 spans 15 amino acids. Trimming took off 10 bases at V and 4 bases at J, with 22 bases between the two ends. The V gene's germline CDR1 is MGHRA and CDR2 YSYEKL. The CDR3 DNA follows: TGCGCCACCTCGGTCCGGGGGCGAAACGGCTATGGCTACACCTTC. Protein: CATSVRGRNGYGYTF.

In this sample, this clonotype turned up many times. The V and J genes are TRBV5-1 and TRBJ1-1, with D perhaps matching TRBD1 (5 bases). V was shortened by 4 bases and J by 1 base, with 17 bases between the two germline ends. This CDR3 comprises 16 residues. Looked up from germline, CDR1 is SGHRS and CDR2 is YFSETQ. DNA for the CDR3: TGCGCCAGCAGCATGCTGGGGCCGGAGACGAACACTGAAGCTTTCTTT. Translating it yields CASSMLGPETNTEAFF.

V and J are TRBV6-1 and TRBJ1-1, with D unclear. The CDR3 is made up of 13 amino acids. CDR1 is MNHNS, CDR2 SASEGT, per germline. The V end was cut by 8 bases, the J end by 0 bases, with 10 bases between. CDR3 amino acids: CASLGRMNTEAFF. CDR3 nucleotides: TGTGCCAGCCTCGGCAGGATGAACACTGAAGCTTTCTTT.

This clonotype was counted a single time. A read error may produce the germline difference seen at one junction end. The chain has TRBV9 and TRBJ2-2; 11 nucleotides line up with TRBD2. This CDR3 has 18 amino acids. The germline CDR1 and CDR2 sequences are SGDLS and YYNGEE. The CDR3 DNA reads TGTGCCAGCATCGTAGGACGAGGGACTAGCGGTTATACCGGGGAGCTGTTTTTT. Translation gives CASIVGRGTSGYTGELFF.

The chain carries TRBV7-9 and TRBJ2-5; weak D call: TRBD2 (6 bases). CDR1 and CDR2 (germline): SEHNR, FQNEAQ (reference sequence). The V end lost 0 bases, the J end lost 6 bases, and 8 bases lay between the germline ends. This CDR3 is built from 13 residues. The CDR3 DNA reads TGTGCCAGCAGCTTAGCGGGACTCCAGACCCAGTACTTC. It encodes CASSLAGLQTQYF.

This clonotype was observed at least ten times. This sequence joins TRBV5-1 and TRBJ1-2; D not certain. The CDR3 has 13 amino acids. Trimming removed 0 bases from V and 6 bases from J, with 9 bases in between. Germline loops: CDR1 SGHRS, CDR2 YFSETQ. The CDR3 region has the DNA TGCGCCAGCAGCTTGGGGCAGGAGGATGGCTACACCTTC. The encoded protein is CASSLGQEDGYTF.

This clonotype showed up many times. The V and J genes are TRBV29-1 and TRBJ2-7, with 10 positions matching TRBD1. J gave up 4 bases and V 7 bases, and 7 bases lay outside the gene matches. The CDR3 has 13 amino acids. Germline V lookup: CDR1 SQVTM, CDR2 ANQGSEA. The DNA of the CDR3 is TGCAGCGCCCAGTGGGACAGGGGTTACGAGCAGTACTTC. Translating gives CSAQWDRGYEQYF.

The DNA of the CDR3 is TGTGCCAGCAGTGGGAAATGGGGGACTAGCGGTTACAATGAGCAGTTCTTC. It codes for CASSGKWGTSGYNEQFF. This chain joins TRBV9 and TRBJ2-1; 11 bases line up with TRBD2. Per the germline V gene, CDR1 is SGDLS and CDR2 is YYNGEE. J gave up 4 bases and V 5 bases, and 11 bases lay outside the gene matches. The CDR3 contains 17 residues.

This clonotype showed up many times. This rearrangement joins TRBV5-5 to TRBJ2-1; D unclear. The CDR3 consists of 13 residues. The V end lost 3 bases, the J end lost 7 bases, and 11 bases lay between the germline ends. Germline V lookup: CDR1 SGHKS, CDR2 YYEKEE (reference sequence). CDR3 residues: CASSYWLANEQFF. The CDR3 coding sequence is TGTGCCAGCAGCTATTGGTTGGCGAATGAGCAGTTCTTC.

The chain couples TRBV11-2 to TRBJ2-5; 9 nucleotides agree with TRBD2. Losses at the gene ends were 1 base for V and 3 bases for J; bases not matched to a gene: 3. The CDR3 consists of 15 residues. Germline V gene data show CDR1 as SGHAT and CDR2 as FQNNGV. CDR3 in amino acids: CASSLVAGAKETQYF. DNA for the CDR3: TGTGCCAGCAGCTTAGTAGCGGGGGCCAAAGAGACCCAGTACTTC. The full variable domain, completed using reference TRBV11-2 and TRBJ2-5, is EAGVAQSPRYKIIEKRQSVAFWCNPISGHATLYWYQQILGQGPKLLIQFQNNGVVDDSQLPKDRFSAERLKGVDSTLKIQPAKLEDSAVYLCASSLVAGAKETQYFGPGTRLLVL.

Many counts were recorded for this clonotype. For the CDR3, the DNA is TGTGCCAGCAGCTCCGATAATGAAAAACTGTTTTTT. Encoded protein: CASSSDNEKLFF. V is TRBV11-2 and J is TRBJ1-4; D unresolved. The CDR3 is 12 residues long. CDR1 and CDR2 from the germline V gene are SGHAT and FQNNGV. The germline V and J ends were trimmed by 4 bases and 4 bases, with 4 bases remaining between them.

This clonotype was counted between two and nine times. The chain couples TRBV10-3 to TRBJ2-2; D is perhaps TRBD1 (6 bases). V was cut by 7 bases and J by 4 bases, with 13 bases left in between. CDR1 and CDR2 from the germline V gene are ENHRY and SYGVKD. The CDR3 runs to 14 residues. Written as DNA, the CDR3 is TGTGCCATCACCGGGACATTCATCACCGGGGAGCTGTTTTTT. Its translation is CAITGTFITGELFF.

The sample holds one count of this clonotype. The chain carries TRBV4-2 and TRBJ2-1; TRBD1 is a possible D gene (5 bases). V lost 0 bases to trimming and J lost 6 bases, with 9 bases between them. This CDR3 comprises 14 residues. Germline CDR1 is LGHNA and CDR2 is YNFKEQ. The CDR3 coding sequence is TGTGCCAGCAGCCAAGAGTCCAGGGCCAATGAGCAGTTCTTC. Amino acids: CASSQESRANEQFF.

This clonotype has more than one count but fewer than ten. This rearrangement joins TRBV20-1 to TRBJ2-5, with 9 bases aligning to TRBD2. This CDR3 comprises 15 residues. Germline loops: CDR1 DFQATT, CDR2 SNEGSKA (reference sequence). Losses at the gene ends were 6 bases for V and 6 bases for J; bases not matched to a gene: 14. The CDR3 coding sequence is TGCAGTGCCAGTAATAGCGGGAGTGGGCGGAAGACCCAGTACTTC. It specifies CSASNSGSGRKTQYF.

This clonotype was seen a handful of times. The chain employs TRBV20-1 and TRBJ2-3, with 12 bases fitting TRBD2. The V and J ends lost 6 bases and 2 bases, in that order; junction bases with no gene match: 6. The CDR3 sequence is 15 residues long. The germline gives CDR1 DFQATT, CDR2 SNEGSKA (reference sequence). The CDR3: CSASTSGGFTDTQYF. The CDR3, as DNA: TGCAGTGCAAGTACTAGCGGGGGGTTCACAGATACGCAGTATTTT.

This clonotype was seen ten or more times. The rearrangement joins TRBV4-2 to TRBJ2-1; D remains unclear. CDR3 length: 14 residues. The V and J ends lost 2 bases and 7 bases respectively, with 12 bases between them. CDR1 is LGHNA and CDR2 is YNFKEQ in the germline V gene. The CDR3 coding sequence is TGTGCCAGCAGCCAAAGTAAGGGCTGGAATGAGCAGTTCTTC. Protein sequence: CASSQSKGWNEQFF.

This clonotype has just a few counts. V gene TRBV7-2 combines with J gene TRBJ2-5, with a weak D call TRBD2 (5 bases). Germline V gives CDR1 SGHTA, CDR2 FQGNSA. Trimming shortened V by 2 bases and J by 5 bases, and 9 bases separated the two germline ends. The CDR3 length is 13 residues. DNA for the CDR3: TGTGCCAGCAGCTTAACTAGGCGGGAGACCCAGTACTTC. This sequence encodes CASSLTRRETQYF.

This clonotype has at least ten counts. The chain uses TRBV5-5 and TRBJ2-7; a weak D match, TRBD2 (6 bases). Trimming took off 4 bases at V and 4 bases at J, with 18 bases between the two ends. CDR1 and CDR2 from the germline V gene are SGHKS and YYEKEE (reference sequence). The CDR3 consists of 15 residues. For the CDR3, the DNA is TGTGCCAGCAGCCGGGACGGCATGGGGGGTTACGAGCAGTACGTC. It yields the protein CASSRDGMGGYEQYV.

This chain uses TRBV18 with TRBJ2-3; D is undetermined. CDR1 is KGHSH and CDR2 is LQKENI in the germline V gene. Deletions cut 2 bases from V and 3 bases from J, with 9 bases between. This CDR3 comprises 14 residues. The CDR3 is CASSPLGGTDTQYF. The CDR3 nucleotides read TGTGCCAGCTCACCATTAGGTGGGACAGATACGCAGTATTTT.

There are a few counts of this clonotype. The rearrangement links TRBV6-2 or TRBV6-3 to TRBJ1-2, with D uncertain. Trimming removed 7 bases from V and 4 bases from J, with 22 bases in between. This CDR3 spans 16 amino acids. Germline lookup yields CDR1 MNHEY and CDR2 SVGEGT. Here the CDR3 DNA reads TGTGCCAGCACCCACCTCGGAGAAGGCACCTTCTATGGCTACACCTTC. Its translation: CASTHLGEGTFYGYTF.